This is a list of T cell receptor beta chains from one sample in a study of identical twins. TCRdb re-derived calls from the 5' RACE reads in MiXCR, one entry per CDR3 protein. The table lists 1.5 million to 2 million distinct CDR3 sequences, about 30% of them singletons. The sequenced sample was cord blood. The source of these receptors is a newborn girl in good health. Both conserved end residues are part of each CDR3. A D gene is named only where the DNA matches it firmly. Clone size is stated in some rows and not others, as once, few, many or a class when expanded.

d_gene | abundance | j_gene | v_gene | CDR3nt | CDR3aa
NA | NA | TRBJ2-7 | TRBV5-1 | TGCGCCAGCAGCTTTTACAGCACAAACTCCTACGAGCAGTACTTC | CASSFYSTNSYEQYF
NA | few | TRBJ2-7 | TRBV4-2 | TGTGCCAGCAGCCAGGGGATGAGCGGCTACGAGCAGTACTTC | CASSQGMSGYEQYF
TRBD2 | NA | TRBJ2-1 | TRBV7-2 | TGTGCCAGCAGCCCGTATTCCAGCGGGAGAGAGACCCAGTTCTTC | CASSPYSSGRETQFF
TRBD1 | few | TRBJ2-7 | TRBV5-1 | TGCGCCAGCAGCGCCGGGACAGGGGTAGACGAGCAGTACTTC | CASSAGTGVDEQYF
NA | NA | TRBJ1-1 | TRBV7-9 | TGTGCCAGCAGCGACCGACAGCTCACTGAAGCTTTCTTT | CASSDRQLTEAFF
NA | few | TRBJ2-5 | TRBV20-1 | TGCAGTGCTAGAGATACAGGGTGGGCAGAGACCCAGTACTTC | CSARDTGWAETQYF
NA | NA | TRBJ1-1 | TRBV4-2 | TGTGCCAGCAGCCAGTGGGGGGAGGGGAGCACTGAAGCTTTCTTT | CASSQWGEGSTEAFF
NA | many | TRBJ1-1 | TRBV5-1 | TGTGCCAGCAGTTTGGGGGTTGGAAACACTGAAGCTTTCTTT | CASSLGVGNTEAFF
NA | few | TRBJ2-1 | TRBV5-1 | TGCGCCAGCAGCTTTTTAGTTCGAGTAGTGACCTACAATGAGCAGTTCTTC | CASSFLVRVVTYNEQFF
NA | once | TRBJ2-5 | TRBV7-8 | TGTGCCAGCAGCCGGAGGTGGACTCGTCAAGAGACCCAGTACTTC | CASSRRWTRQETQYF
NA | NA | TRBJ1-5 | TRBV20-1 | TGCAGTGCTATAGGGGGTAGGAGTCAGCCCCAGCATTTT | CSAIGGRSQPQHF
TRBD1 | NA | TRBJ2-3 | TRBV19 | TGTGCCAGTAAACTCTTTGGACAGGGGGCCTCAGATACGCAGTATTTT | CASKLFGQGASDTQYF
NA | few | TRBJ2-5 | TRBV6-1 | TGTGCCAGCAGTCCCAGCGGGACAGAAGAGACCCAGTACTTC | CASSPSGTEETQYF
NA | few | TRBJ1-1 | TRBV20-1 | TGCAGTGCTAGGGATGACCGCCGCGGAACTGAAGCTTTCTTT | CSARDDRRGTEAFF
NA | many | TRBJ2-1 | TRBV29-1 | TGCAGCGTTGACGGTTCGGCGAAAGCAGGGTTATACAATGAGCAGTTCTTC | CSVDGSAKAGLYNEQFF
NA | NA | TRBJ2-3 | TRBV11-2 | TGTGCCAGCAGCAGGGGATCGGGGGTTCGCACAGATACGCGGTATTTT | CASSRGSGVRTDTRYF
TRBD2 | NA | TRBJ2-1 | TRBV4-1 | TGCGCCAGCAGCCAAGCTAGCGGCAGTTCCTTAGACAATGAGCAGTTCTTC | CASSQASGSSLDNEQFF
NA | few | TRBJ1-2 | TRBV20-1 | TGCAGTGCTAGCAAAGAGGGGCTCTATGGCTACACCTTC | CSASKEGLYGYTF
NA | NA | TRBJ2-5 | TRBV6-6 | TGTGCCAGCAGTTACTCGATCGAGGAGACCCAGTACTTC | CASSYSIEETQYF
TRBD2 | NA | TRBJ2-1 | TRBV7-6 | TGTGCCAGCAGCCGGGGGGGGATAAACTATGAGCAGTTCTTC | CASSRGGINYEQFF
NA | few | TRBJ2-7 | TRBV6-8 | TGTGCCAGCAGTTCCTTCCTTTCCGCCTACGAGCAGTACTTC | CASSSFLSAYEQYF
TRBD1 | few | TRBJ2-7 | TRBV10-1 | TGCGCCAGCAGTGAAAGGACAGGGGAGATCTACGAGCAGTACTTC | CASSERTGEIYEQYF
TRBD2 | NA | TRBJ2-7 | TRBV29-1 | TGCAGCGTTGTCACTAGCGGGAGGCAGAGCTCCTACGAGCAGTACTTC | CSVVTSGRQSSYEQYF
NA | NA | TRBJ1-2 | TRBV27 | TGTGCCAGCAGCCAAAGGCGAAGGGGGGGTTCAGGCTATGGCTACACCTTC | CASSQRRRGGSGYGYTF
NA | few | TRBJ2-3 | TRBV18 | TGTGCCAGCTCACACCGACAGGTCACCACAGATACGCAGTATTTT | CASSHRQVTTDTQYF
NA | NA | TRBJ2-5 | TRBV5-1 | TGCGCCAGCAGCCCCCAGGTTGGGGAGACCCAGTACTTC | CASSPQVGETQYF
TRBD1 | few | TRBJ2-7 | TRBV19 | TGTGCCAGCCAGGGGGTGCCATACGAGCAGTACTTC | CASQGVPYEQYF
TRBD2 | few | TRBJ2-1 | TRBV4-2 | TGTGCCAGCAGCCAAATAGGGCTAGCGGGGGACTCCTACAATGAGCAGTTCTTC | CASSQIGLAGDSYNEQFF
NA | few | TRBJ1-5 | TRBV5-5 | TGTGCCAGCAGCCCTGACAGGCCAATGGATAGCAATCAGCCCCAGCATTTT | CASSPDRPMDSNQPQHF
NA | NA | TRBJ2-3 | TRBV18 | TGTGCCAGCTCACCGATGACTAGGACAGATACGCAGTATTTT | CASSPMTRTDTQYF
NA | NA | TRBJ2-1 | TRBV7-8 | TGTGCCAGCAGCATCGACGCGGGACCTCGGGCCTACAATGAGCAGTTCTTC | CASSIDAGPRAYNEQFF
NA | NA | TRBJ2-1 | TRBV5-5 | TGTGCCAGCAGCTTGGGGGGTAGCGGCCCAAGCAATGAGCAGTTCTTC | CASSLGGSGPSNEQFF
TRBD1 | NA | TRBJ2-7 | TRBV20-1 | TGCAGTGCTAGAGGGACAGGGTCAGGCGAGCAGTACTTC | CSARGTGSGEQYF
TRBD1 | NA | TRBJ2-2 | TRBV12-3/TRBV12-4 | TGTGCCAGCACCTCGTTGCCCCGGGACAGGATCGACACCGGGGAGCTGTTTTTT | CASTSLPRDRIDTGELFF
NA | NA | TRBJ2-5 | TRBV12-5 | TGTGCTAGTGGTGCGGAGGGAGGAGGGGAGACCCAGTACTTC | CASGAEGGGETQYF
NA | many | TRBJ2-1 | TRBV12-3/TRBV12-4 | TGTGCCAGCAGTTTAGGGGTTCAGTTCTTC | CASSLGVQFF
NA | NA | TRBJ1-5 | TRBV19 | TGTGCCAGCAATATGGGTTATCAGCCCCAGCATTTT | CASNMGYQPQHF
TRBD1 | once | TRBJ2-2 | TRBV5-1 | TGCGCCAGCAGCTCTCCCCGGGACAGGGGCAACACCGGGGAGCTGTTTTTT | CASSSPRDRGNTGELFF